Below, one TCR beta chain is given with its context. This specimen comes from a study of cytomegalovirus exposure and HLA in healthy donors. The PCR ran on 60 Vbeta and 13 Jbeta primers. TCRdb keeps only in-frame clones here, not all; method: immunoSEQ multiplex PCR. The data contain approximately 110,000 clones, approximately 80% of them singletons. With V trimmed by 5 bases and J by 0 bases, 8 bases remained unmatched. CDR1 and CDR2 (germline): GTSNPN, SVGIG (reference sequence). There are 17 residues in the CDR3. Sequencing used PBMCs. The chain employs TRBV30 and TRBJ2-6, with 9 bases lining up with TRBD1. This TCR derives from a man aged 35-49 years in good health and CMV-seronegative. CDR3 nucleotides: TGTGCCTGGGGACAGGGGAGCACTCTCTCTGGGGCCAACGTCCTGACTTTC. It specifies CAWGQGSTLSGANVLTF.